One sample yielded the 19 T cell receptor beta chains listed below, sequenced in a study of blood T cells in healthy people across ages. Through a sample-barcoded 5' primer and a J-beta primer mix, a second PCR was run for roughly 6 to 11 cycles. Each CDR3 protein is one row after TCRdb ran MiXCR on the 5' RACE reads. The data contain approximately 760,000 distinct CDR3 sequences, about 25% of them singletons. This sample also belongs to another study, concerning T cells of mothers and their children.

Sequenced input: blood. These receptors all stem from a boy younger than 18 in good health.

The CDR3 DNA reads as TGCGCCAGCAGCTCCCTGGGGCCCCCGAACACCGGGGAGCTGTTTTTT. Translated, it gives CASSSLGPPNTGELFF. The chain joins TRBV5-1 to TRBJ2-2, with D tentatively TRBD1 (5 bases). The V gene's germline CDR1 is SGHRS and CDR2 YFSETQ. Trimming pared 3 bases from V and 0 bases from J, leaving 12 bases between. The CDR3 has 16 amino acids.

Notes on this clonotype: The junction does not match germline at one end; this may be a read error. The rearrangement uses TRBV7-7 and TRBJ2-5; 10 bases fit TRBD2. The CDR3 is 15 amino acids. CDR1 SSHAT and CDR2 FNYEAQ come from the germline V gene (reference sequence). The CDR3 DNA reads TGTGCTAGCAGCTTAGGGGGGACTAGCGAGGAGACCCAGTACTTC. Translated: CASSLGGTSEETQYF. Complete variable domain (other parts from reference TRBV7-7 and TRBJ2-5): GAGVSQSPRYKVTKRGQDVTLRCDPISSHATLYWYQQALGQGPEFLTYFNYEAQPDKSGLPSDRFSAERPEGSISTLTIQRTEQRDSAMYRCASSLGGTSEETQYFGPGTRLLVL.

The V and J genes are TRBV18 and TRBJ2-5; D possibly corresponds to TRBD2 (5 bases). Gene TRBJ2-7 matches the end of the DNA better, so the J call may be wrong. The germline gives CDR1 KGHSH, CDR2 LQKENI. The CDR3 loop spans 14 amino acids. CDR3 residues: CASSPVDYTYEQYF. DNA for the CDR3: TGTGCCAGCTCACCCGTCGACTATACCTACGAGCAGTACTTC.

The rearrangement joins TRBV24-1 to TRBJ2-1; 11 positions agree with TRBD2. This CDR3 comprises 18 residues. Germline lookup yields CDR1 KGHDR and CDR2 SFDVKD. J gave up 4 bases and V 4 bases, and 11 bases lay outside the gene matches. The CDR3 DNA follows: TGTGCCACCAGTGACGCCGGGACAGGGACTAGCGGTTACAATGAGCAGTTCTTC. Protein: CATSDAGTGTSGYNEQFF.

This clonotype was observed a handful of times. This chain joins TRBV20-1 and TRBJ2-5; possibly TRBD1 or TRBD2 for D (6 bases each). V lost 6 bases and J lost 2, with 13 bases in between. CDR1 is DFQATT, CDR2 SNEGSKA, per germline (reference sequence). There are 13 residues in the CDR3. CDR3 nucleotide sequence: TGCAGTGCCCGGGGGCTCCTACAAGAGACCCAGTACTTC. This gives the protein CSARGLLQETQYF.

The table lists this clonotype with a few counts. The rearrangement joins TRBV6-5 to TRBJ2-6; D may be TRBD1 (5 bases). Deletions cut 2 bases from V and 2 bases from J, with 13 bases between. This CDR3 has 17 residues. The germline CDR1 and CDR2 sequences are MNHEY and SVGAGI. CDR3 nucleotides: TGTGCCAGCAGTTACCTTGGCAGGGTGGCTGGGGCCAACGTCCTGACTTTC. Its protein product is CASSYLGRVAGANVLTF.

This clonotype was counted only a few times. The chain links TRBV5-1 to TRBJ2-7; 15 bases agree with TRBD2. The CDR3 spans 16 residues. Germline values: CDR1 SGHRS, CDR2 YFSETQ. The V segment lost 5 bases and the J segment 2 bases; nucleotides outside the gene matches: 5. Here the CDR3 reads CASSMGLAGGPYEQYF. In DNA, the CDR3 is TGCGCCAGCAGTATGGGACTAGCGGGAGGCCCCTACGAGCAGTACTTC.

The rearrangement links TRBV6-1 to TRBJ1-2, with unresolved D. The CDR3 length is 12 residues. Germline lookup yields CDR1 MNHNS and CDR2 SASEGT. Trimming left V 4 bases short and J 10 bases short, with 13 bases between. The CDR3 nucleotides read TGTGCCAGCAGTGTTGGCCGCGGGGACTACACCTTC. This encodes CASSVGRGDYTF.

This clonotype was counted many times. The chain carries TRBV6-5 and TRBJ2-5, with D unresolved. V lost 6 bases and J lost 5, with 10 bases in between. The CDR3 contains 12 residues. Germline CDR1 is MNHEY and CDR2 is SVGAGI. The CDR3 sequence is CASSYTGETQYF. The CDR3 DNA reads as TGTGCCAGCAGCTACACTGGGGAGACCCAGTACTTC.

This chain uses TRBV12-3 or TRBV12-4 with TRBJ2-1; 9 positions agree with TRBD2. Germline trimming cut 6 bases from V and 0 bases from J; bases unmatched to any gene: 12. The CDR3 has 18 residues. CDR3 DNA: TGTGCCAGCAGCCAGAGCGGCCAACTAGCGGGCTCCTACAATGAGCAGTTCTTC. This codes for CASSQSGQLAGSYNEQFF.

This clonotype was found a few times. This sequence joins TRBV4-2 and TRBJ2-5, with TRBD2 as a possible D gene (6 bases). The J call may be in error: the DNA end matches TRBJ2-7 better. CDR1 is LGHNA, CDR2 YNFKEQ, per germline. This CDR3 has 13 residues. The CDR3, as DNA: TGTGCCAGCAGCCAAGGACTAGTTTCCGAGCAGTACTTC. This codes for CASSQGLVSEQYF.

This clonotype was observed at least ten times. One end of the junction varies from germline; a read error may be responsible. The CDR3 coding sequence is TGTGCCAGTAGTATCGGGACTGGAACCTACGAGCAATACTTC. Protein product: CASSIGTGTYEQYF. This chain links TRBV19 with TRBJ2-7, with D tentatively TRBD2 (6 bases). This CDR3 comprises 14 residues. Germline CDR1 reads LNHDA; CDR2 reads SQIVND (reference sequence).

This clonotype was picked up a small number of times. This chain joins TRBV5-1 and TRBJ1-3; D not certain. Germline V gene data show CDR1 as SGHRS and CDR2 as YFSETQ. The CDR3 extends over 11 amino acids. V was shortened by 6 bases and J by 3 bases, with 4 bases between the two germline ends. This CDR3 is CASTGGNTIYF. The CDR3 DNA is TGCGCCAGCACCGGTGGAAACACCATATATTTT.

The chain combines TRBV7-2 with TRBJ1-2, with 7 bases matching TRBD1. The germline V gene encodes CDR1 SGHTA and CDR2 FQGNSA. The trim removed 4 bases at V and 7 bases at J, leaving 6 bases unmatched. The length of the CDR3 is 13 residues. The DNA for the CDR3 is TGTGCCAGCAGCTCAGCGACAGGGTGTGGCTACACCTTC. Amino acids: CASSSATGCGYTF.

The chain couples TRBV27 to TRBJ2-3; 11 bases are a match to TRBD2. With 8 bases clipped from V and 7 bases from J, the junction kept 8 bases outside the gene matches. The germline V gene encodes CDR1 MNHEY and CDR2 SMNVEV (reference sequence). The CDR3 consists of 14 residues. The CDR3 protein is CASSAGTSGNTQYF. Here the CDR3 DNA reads TGTGCCAGCTCAGCCGGGACTAGCGGAAATACGCAGTATTTT.

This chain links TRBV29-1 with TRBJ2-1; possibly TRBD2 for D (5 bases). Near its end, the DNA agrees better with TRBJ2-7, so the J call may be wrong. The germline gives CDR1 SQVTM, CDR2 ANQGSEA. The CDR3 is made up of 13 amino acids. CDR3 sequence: CSVLTGNSYEQYV. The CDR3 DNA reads TGCAGCGTACTAACCGGGAACTCCTACGAGCAGTACGTC.

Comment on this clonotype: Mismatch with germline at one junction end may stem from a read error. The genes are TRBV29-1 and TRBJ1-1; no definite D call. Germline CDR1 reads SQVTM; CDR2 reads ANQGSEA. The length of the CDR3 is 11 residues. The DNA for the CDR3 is TGCAGCGTTCAAGAGAACACTGAAGCTTTCTTT. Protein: CSVQENTEAFF.

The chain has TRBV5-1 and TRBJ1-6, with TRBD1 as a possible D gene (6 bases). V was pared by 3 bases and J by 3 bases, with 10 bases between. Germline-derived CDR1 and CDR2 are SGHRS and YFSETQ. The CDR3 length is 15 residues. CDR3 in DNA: TGCGCCAGCAGCTCGGGACAACACTATAATTCACCCCTCCACTTT. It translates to CASSSGQHYNSPLHF.

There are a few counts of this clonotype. CDR3 sequence: CASSEDAGYNEQFF. DNA of the CDR3: TGTGCCAGCAGTGAAGATGCGGGTTACAATGAGCAGTTCTTC. This sequence joins TRBV6-1 and TRBJ2-5; tentative D call: TRBD2 (5 bases). The J call could be wrong; TRBJ2-1 is a better fit for the DNA end. Germline V CDR1 and CDR2: MNHNS, SASEGT. The CDR3 contains 14 residues.